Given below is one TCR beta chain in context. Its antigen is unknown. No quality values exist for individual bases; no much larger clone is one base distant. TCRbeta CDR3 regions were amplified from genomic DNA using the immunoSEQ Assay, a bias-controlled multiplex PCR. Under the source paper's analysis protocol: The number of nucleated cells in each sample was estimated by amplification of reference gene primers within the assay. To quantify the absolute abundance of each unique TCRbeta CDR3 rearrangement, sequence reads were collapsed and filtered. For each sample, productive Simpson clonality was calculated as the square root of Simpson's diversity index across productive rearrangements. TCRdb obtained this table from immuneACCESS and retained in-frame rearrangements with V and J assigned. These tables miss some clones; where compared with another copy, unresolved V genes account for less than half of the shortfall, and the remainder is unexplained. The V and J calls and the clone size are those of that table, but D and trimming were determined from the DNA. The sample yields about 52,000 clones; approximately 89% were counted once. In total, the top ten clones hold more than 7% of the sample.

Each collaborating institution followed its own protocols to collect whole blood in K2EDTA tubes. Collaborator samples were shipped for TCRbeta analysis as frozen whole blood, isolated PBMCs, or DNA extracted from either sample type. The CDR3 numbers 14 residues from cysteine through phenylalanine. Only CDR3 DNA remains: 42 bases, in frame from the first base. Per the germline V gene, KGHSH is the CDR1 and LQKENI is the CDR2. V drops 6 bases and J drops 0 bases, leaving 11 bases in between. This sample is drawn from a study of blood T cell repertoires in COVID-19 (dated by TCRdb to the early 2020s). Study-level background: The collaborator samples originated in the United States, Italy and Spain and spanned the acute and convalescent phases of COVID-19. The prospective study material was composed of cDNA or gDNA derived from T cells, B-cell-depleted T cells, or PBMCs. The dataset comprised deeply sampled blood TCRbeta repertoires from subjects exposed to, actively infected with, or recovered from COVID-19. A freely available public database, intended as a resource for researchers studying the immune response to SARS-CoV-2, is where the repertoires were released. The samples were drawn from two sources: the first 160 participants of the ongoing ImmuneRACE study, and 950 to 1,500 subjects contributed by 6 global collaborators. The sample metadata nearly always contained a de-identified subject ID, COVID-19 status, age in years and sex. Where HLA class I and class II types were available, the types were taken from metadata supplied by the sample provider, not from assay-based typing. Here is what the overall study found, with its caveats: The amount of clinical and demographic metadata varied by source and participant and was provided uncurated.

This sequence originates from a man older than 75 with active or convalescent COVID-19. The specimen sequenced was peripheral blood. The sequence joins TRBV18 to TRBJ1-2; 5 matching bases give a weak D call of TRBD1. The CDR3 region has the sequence CASSEDSANYGYTF. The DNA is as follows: TGTGCCAGCTCTGAAGACAGCGCTAACTATGGCTACACCTTC.